One sample yielded the 18 T cell receptor beta chains listed below, sequenced in a study of cytomegalovirus exposure and HLA in healthy donors. The PCR employed 60 Vbeta primers together with 13 Jbeta primers. Generated by immunoSEQ multiplex PCR, the TCRdb table keeps only in-frame clones and is missing some. The table has about 130,000 clones, about 85% seen once. The sample taken for sequencing was PBMCs. The receptors come from a boy between 5 and 17 years old in good health and CMV-seronegative.

This rearrangement joins TRBV29-1 to TRBJ2-1, with D maybe TRBD2 (6 bases). CDR3 length: 14 amino acids. Trimming took 4 bases from V and 0 from J, leaving 10 bases between them. Germline CDR1 SQVTM, CDR2 ANQGSEA. CDR3 DNA: TGCAGCGTTGGCCCCGGGGGCTCCTACAATGAGCAGTTCTTC. Translation gives CSVGPGGSYNEQFF.

The V gene is TRBV14, the J gene TRBJ2-1; 9 positions match TRBD2. This CDR3 has 14 amino acids. Germline CDR1 reads SGHDN; CDR2 reads FVKESK. The V segment lost 4 bases and the J segment 9 bases; nucleotides outside the gene matches: 7. The CDR3 protein is CASSPRVSGSEQFF. The DNA for the CDR3 is TGTGCCAGCAGCCCGAGGGTTAGCGGGAGTGAGCAGTTCTTC.

As concerns this clone: Other nucleotide sequences in the sample specify the same CDR3. The chain has TRBV6-4 and TRBJ2-3; 12 nucleotides agree with TRBD2. Unmatched junction bases numbered 2, after V lost 4 bases and J lost 0 bases. CDR1 and CDR2 (germline): MRHNA, SNTAGT. This CDR3 spans 16 amino acids. In DNA form, the CDR3 reads TGTGCCAGCAGTGTCCTAGCGGGAGGGAGCACAGATACGCAGTATTTT. Protein sequence: CASSVLAGGSTDTQYF.

This clone was seen only a few times. The rearrangement uses TRBV4-1 and TRBJ1-5; the D gene is possibly TRBD1 (5 bases). CDR3 length: 14 amino acids. Germline-derived CDR1 and CDR2 are MGHRA and YSYEKL. V was trimmed by 3 bases and J by 9 bases, leaving 15 bases between them. The CDR3 protein is CASSHQGAPGPQHF. CDR3 in DNA: TGCGCCAGCAGCCACCAAGGGGCCCCGGGGCCCCAGCATTTT.

This clone came up a few times. This chain links TRBV6-1 with TRBJ1-2; D might be TRBD1 (5 bases). Germline CDR1 is MNHNS and CDR2 is SASEGT. Between the trimmed V and J ends, which lost 6 bases and 8 bases, there was a span of 22 bases. CDR3 size: 15 residues. The CDR3, as DNA: TGTGCCAGCAGGGCTGTGGGGCCGAAGGTATGGGGCTACACCTTC. This codes for CASRAVGPKVWGYTF.

The V call is TRBV7-2, the J call TRBJ1-3, with D tentatively TRBD1 (6 bases). CDR1 SGHTA and CDR2 FQGNSA come from the germline V gene. This CDR3 contains 12 residues. Trimming shortened V by 7 bases and J by 9 bases, and 13 bases separated the two germline ends. DNA of the CDR3: TGTGCCAGCACCCCACAGGGCGGCACCATATATTTT. It specifies CASTPQGGTIYF.

This clone was detected a few times. V is TRBV5-6 and J is TRBJ2-6; 11 nucleotides line up with TRBD1. The CDR3 length is 17 residues. Germline-derived CDR1 and CDR2 are SGHDT and YYEEEE. Unmatched junction bases numbered 2, after V lost 0 bases and J lost 3 bases. CDR3 sequence reads: CASSLGTGGFGANVLTF. The DNA for the CDR3 is TGTGCCAGCAGCTTGGGGACAGGGGGCTTTGGGGCCAACGTCCTGACTTTC.

The rearrangement joins TRBV15 to TRBJ2-3; tentatively, D is TRBD1 (5 bases). The CDR3 covers 14 residues. V shed 7 bases and J shed 3 bases, with 14 bases lying between them. CDR1 LNHNV and CDR2 YYDKDF come from the germline V gene (reference sequence). The CDR3 DNA sequence: TGTGCCACCAAAGGGGCCCCGACTACAGATACGCAGTATTTT. Translated, it gives CATKGAPTTDTQYF.

As for this clone: Other DNA sequences in this specimen translate into the identical CDR3. The rearrangement links TRBV15 to TRBJ1-1; D is possibly TRBD1 (5 bases). Germline values: CDR1 LNHNV, CDR2 YYDKDF (reference sequence). The V and J ends lost 0 bases and 0 bases respectively, with 8 bases between them. The CDR3 extends over 15 amino acids. For the CDR3, the DNA is TGTGCCACCAGCAGAGATCGGGGGGTGAACACTGAAGCTTTCTTT. It is translated as CATSRDRGVNTEAFF.

The chain employs TRBV5-4 and TRBJ2-7; 8 positions match TRBD1. V shed 2 bases and J 7 bases; nucleotides not matched to a gene: 8. The length of the CDR3 is 14 residues. Germline V gene lookup returns CDR1 SGHNT and CDR2 YYREEE (reference sequence). CDR3 nucleotides: TGTGCCAGCAGCTTCACAGGGGGGTCGGGAGAGCAGTACTTC. Translated, it gives CASSFTGGSGEQYF.

The V gene is TRBV18, the J gene TRBJ2-5, with 10 positions matching TRBD2. The germline V gene has CDR1 KGHSH and CDR2 LQKENI. Trimming cost V 3 bases and J 4 bases; bases outside gene matches: 8. The CDR3 runs 16 residues. The CDR3 DNA is TGTGCCAGCTCACCCCAGTTAGCGGGAGGTGGAGAGACCCAGTACTTC. As protein: CASSPQLAGGGETQYF.

A single count supports this clone. The V gene is TRBV2, the J gene TRBJ2-7, with D perhaps matching TRBD2 (6 bases). The V gene's germline CDR1 is SNHLY and CDR2 FYNNEI. This CDR3 has 12 residues. Deletions cut 4 bases from V and 6 bases from J, with 10 bases between. The CDR3 spells CASSVFGGEQYF. Written as DNA, the CDR3 is TGTGCCAGCAGTGTGTTCGGGGGCGAGCAGTACTTC. Full variable domain (rest looked up from reference TRBV2 and TRBJ2-7): EPEVTQTPSHQVTQMGQEVILRCVPISNHLYFYWYRQILGQKVEFLVSFYNNEISEKSEIFDDQFSVERPDGSNFTLKIRSTKLEDSAMYFCASSVFGGEQYFGPGTRLTVT.

This chain links TRBV5-4 with TRBJ2-3; 7 bases fit TRBD1. The ends lost 4 bases at V and 0 bases at J; junction bases unmatched: 8. CDR1 and CDR2 (germline): SGHNT, YYREEE (reference sequence). The CDR3 length is 16 residues. DNA for the CDR3: TGTGCCAGCAGCGCGTTGACAGGGTTCAGCACAGATACGCAGTATTTT. Residues: CASSALTGFSTDTQYF.

The J gene is TRBJ1-1, the V gene TRBV10-3; 8 bases are a match to TRBD1. The CDR3 spans 16 residues. Germline CDR1 reads ENHRY; CDR2 reads SYGVKD. Trimming cost V 4 bases and J 4 bases; bases outside gene matches: 11. CDR3 residues: CAISVGQGGFGTEAFF. CDR3 coding DNA: TGTGCCATCAGTGTCGGACAGGGAGGTTTCGGCACTGAAGCTTTCTTT.

The V and J genes are TRBV19 and TRBJ2-7, with TRBD1 identical over 9 bases. This CDR3 comprises 13 residues. Germline-derived CDR1 and CDR2 are LNHDA and SQIVND (reference sequence). Trimming took 6 bases from V and 5 from J; bases not matched to a gene: 5. The CDR3 protein is CASRGTGTHEQYF. Here the CDR3 DNA reads TGTGCCAGTAGGGGGACAGGGACCCACGAGCAGTACTTC.

The chain uses TRBV7-8 and TRBJ2-7; 10 bases align to TRBD2. J was trimmed by 3 bases and V by 2 bases; bases with no gene match: 10. The germline V gene has CDR1 SGHVS and CDR2 FQNEAQ. The CDR3 sequence is 17 residues long. The CDR3 DNA sequence: TGTGCCAGCAGCTTATCTGCCGGACCTAGCGGGAGCTACGAGCAGTACTTC. Protein sequence: CASSLSAGPSGSYEQYF.

This clone occurred once. The chain couples TRBV5-4 to TRBJ1-1; D not certain. Germline CDR1 and CDR2: SGHNT and YYREEE (reference sequence). Trimming took 0 bases from V and 1 from J, leaving 10 bases between them. The CDR3 totals 15 residues. CDR3 sequence reads: CASSLAGLTNTEAFF. CDR3 nucleotides: TGTGCCAGCAGCTTGGCTGGGCTCACGAACACTGAAGCTTTCTTT.

This clone occurred a few times. This sequence joins TRBV6-6 and TRBJ2-7; D possibly corresponds to TRBD1 (5 bases). The CDR3 contains 12 residues. V gave up 6 bases and J gave up 6 bases, with 12 bases separating them. Germline CDR1 reads MNHNY; CDR2 reads SVGAGI (reference sequence). The CDR3 nucleotides read TGTGCCAGCAGCCAGGGATCGTTCGAGCAGTACTTC. Amino acid sequence: CASSQGSFEQYF.